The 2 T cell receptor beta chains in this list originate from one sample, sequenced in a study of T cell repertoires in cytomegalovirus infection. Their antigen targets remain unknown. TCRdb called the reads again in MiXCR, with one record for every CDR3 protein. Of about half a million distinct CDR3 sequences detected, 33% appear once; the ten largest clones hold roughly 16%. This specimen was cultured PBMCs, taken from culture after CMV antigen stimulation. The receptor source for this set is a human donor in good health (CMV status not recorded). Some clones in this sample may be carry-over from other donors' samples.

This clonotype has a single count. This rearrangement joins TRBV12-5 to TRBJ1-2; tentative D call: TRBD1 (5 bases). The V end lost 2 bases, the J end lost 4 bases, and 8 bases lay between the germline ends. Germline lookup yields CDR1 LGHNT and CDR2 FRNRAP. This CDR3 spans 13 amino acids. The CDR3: CASGLNGAYGYTF. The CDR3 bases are TGTGCTAGTGGTTTGAACGGGGCCTATGGCTACACCTTC. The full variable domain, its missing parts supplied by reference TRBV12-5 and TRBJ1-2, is DARVTQTPRHKVTEMGQEVTMRCQPILGHNTVFWYRQTMMQGLELLAYFRNRAPLDDSGMPKDRFSAEMPDATLATLKIQPSEPRDSAVYFCASGLNGAYGYTFGSGTRLTVV.

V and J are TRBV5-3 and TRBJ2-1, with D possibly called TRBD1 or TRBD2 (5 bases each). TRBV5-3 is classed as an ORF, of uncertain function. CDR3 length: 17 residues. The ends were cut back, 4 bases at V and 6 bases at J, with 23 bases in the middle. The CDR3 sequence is CARSGHVRGRGINEQFF. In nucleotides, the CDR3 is TGTGCCAGAAGCGGGCATGTAAGGGGACGAGGAATCAATGAGCAGTTCTTC.